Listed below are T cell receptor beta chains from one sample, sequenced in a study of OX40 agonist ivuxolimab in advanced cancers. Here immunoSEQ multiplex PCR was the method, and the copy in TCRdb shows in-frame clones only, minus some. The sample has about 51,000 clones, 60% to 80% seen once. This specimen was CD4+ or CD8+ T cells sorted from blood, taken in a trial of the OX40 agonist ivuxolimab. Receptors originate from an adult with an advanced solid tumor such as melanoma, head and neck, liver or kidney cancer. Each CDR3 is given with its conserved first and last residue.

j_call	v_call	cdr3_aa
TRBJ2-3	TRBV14	CASSQILAGADTQYF
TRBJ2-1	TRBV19	CASFTSGSDEQFF
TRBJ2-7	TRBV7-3	CASSDIGLASEQYF
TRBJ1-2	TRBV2	CASRNTGLGGYTF
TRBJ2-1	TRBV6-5	CASTYSGSDYNEQFF
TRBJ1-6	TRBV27	CASSLSGGGRNSPLHF
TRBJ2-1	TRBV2	CASRNLGLAGSYNEQFF
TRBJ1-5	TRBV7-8	CASSSTGFNQPQHF
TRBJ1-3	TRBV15	CATADRGPGNTIYF
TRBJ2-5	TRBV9	CASSATSGRAETQYF
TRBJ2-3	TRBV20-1	CSASQDTQYF
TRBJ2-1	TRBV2	CASSEAELTTNEQFF
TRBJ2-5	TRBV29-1	CSVEGREWETQYF
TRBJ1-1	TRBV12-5	CASGLGQRNTEAFF
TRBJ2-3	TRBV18	CASSPGSTDTQYF
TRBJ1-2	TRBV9	CASSVTPAAYGYTF
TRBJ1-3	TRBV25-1	CASSEPGALGNTIYF
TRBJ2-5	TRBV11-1	CASSFLAWETQYF
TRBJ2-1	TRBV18	CASSPPSSNEQFF
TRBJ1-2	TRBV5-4	CASSTDLYGYTF
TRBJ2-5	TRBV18	CASSPYADREGETQYF
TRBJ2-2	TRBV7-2	CASSLRQLANTGELFF
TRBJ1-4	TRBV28	CASSRVQAGFEKLFF
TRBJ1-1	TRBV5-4	CASSAAENTEAFF
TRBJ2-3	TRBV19	CASKGRRSSTDTQYF
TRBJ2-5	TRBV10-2	CASSEFSTSGSLRETQYF
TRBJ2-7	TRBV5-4	CASSLGNLADYSYEQYF
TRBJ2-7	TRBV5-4	CASSSDFAGGVHEQYF
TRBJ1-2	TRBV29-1	CSVELGGLGYGYTF
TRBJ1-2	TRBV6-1	CASSLGFNYGYTF
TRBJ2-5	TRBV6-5	CASSYSKAEASQYF
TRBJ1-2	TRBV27	CASSLNRDAYGYTF
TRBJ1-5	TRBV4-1	CASSHELGQKRYQPQHF
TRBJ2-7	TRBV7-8	CASSLDGGAAVRREQYF
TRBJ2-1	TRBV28	CASSFQYEQFF
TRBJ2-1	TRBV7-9	CAYENGGAYNEQFF
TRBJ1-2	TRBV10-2	CASSESIGSNYGYTF
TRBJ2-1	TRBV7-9	CASSPSITSEQFF
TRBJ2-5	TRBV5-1	CASSFQHNSETQYF
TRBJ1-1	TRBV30	CAWSEWSRSTEAFF
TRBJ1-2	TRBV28	CASSTPSEGNYGYTF
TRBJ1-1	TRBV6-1	CASTYGWGTEAFF
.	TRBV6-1	CASSARDRGDEQYF
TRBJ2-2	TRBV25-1	CASSDSGRAGGELFF